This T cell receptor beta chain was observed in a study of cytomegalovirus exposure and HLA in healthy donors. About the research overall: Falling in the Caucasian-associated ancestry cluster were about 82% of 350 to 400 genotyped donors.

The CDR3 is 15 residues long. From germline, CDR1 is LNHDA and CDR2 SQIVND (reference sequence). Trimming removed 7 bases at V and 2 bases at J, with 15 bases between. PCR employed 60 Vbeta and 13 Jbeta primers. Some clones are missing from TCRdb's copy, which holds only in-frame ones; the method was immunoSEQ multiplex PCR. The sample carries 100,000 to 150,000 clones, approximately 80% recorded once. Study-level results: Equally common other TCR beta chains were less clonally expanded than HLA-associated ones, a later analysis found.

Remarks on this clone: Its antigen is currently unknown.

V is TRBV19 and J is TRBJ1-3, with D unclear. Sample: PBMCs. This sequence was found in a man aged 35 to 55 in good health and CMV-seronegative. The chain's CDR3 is CASTPSAAPGNTIYF. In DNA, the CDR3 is TGTGCCAGTACCCCCAGTGCCGCCCCTGGAAACACCATATATTTT.